These T cell receptor beta chains were read from a single sample in a study of blood T cell repertoires in COVID-19. Only in-frame clones appear in the TCRdb table, and some are missing; sequencing was by immunoSEQ multiplex PCR. The top ten clones hold approximately 2.4% of a sample with 70,000 to 90,000 clones, about 74% of them seen once. The sample comprised peripheral blood. Receptor source: a human donor with acute or convalescent COVID-19. The donor label of this sample is uncertain. The CDR3 runs from the conserved cysteine through the conserved F or W. Fields, in order: V gene, CDR3 length, clone size, D gene, J gene, CDR3 protein, CDR3 DNA. The D gene is left open where the match is weak. The listing skips clone size in some rows; elsewhere it reads once, few, many or a size class.

v_call: TRBV19
cdr3_length: 18
clone_size: .
d_call: TRBD1
j_call: TRBJ2-2
cdr3_aa: CASSGDRGSNVRTGELFF
cdr3_nt: TGTGCCAGTAGTGGGGACAGGGGGTCTAACGTTCGCACCGGGGAGCTGTTTTTT

v_call: TRBV3-1/TRBV3-2
cdr3_length: 16
clone_size: .
d_call: .
j_call: TRBJ2-1
cdr3_aa: CASTLRGGITYNEQFF
cdr3_nt: TGTGCCAGCACCCTTAGGGGGGGAATAACCTACAATGAGCAGTTCTTC

v_call: TRBV4-2
cdr3_length: 15
clone_size: .
d_call: TRBD1
j_call: TRBJ2-7
cdr3_aa: CASSQETGGFYEQYF
cdr3_nt: TGTGCCAGCAGCCAAGAGACAGGGGGCTTCTACGAGCAGTACTTC

v_call: TRBV7-2
cdr3_length: 16
clone_size: .
d_call: TRBD2
j_call: TRBJ2-3
cdr3_aa: CASSLERLASTDTQYF
cdr3_nt: TGTGCCAGCAGCTTGGAAAGACTAGCGAGCACAGATACGCAGTATTTT

v_call: TRBV28
cdr3_length: 13
clone_size: once
d_call: TRBD1
j_call: TRBJ2-1
cdr3_aa: CAVRDRDNNEQFF
cdr3_nt: TGTGCCGTCCGGGACAGGGACAACAATGAGCAGTTCTTC

v_call: TRBV7-2
cdr3_length: 13
clone_size: .
d_call: .
j_call: TRBJ2-2
cdr3_aa: CASCQSNTGELFF
cdr3_nt: TGTGCCAGCTGCCAGTCGAACACCGGGGAGCTGTTTTTT

v_call: TRBV5-1
cdr3_length: 17
clone_size: once
d_call: TRBD1
j_call: TRBJ2-2
cdr3_aa: CASSRRQGAQNTGELFF
cdr3_nt: TGCGCCAGCAGCCGGCGACAGGGGGCACAGAACACCGGGGAGCTGTTTTTT

v_call: TRBV4-1
cdr3_length: 11
clone_size: .
d_call: .
j_call: TRBJ2-1
cdr3_aa: CASSQGGEQFF
cdr3_nt: TGCGCCAGCAGCCAAGGAGGTGAGCAGTTCTTC

v_call: TRBV13
cdr3_length: 16
clone_size: few
d_call: TRBD1
j_call: TRBJ1-6
cdr3_aa: CASTISAGTGNSPLHF
cdr3_nt: TGTGCCAGCACCATCTCGGCCGGGACAGGGAATTCACCCCTCCACTTT

v_call: TRBV18
cdr3_length: 16
clone_size: .
d_call: .
j_call: TRBJ1-4
cdr3_aa: CASSLPTPGTNEKLFF
cdr3_nt: TGTGCCAGCTCCCTACCAACCCCGGGGACTAATGAAAAACTGTTTTTT

v_call: TRBV5-4
cdr3_length: 15
clone_size: .
d_call: TRBD2
j_call: TRBJ2-3
cdr3_aa: CASSFGGSNTDTQYF
cdr3_nt: TGTGCCAGCAGCTTCGGCGGGAGTAACACAGATACGCAGTATTTT

v_call: TRBV19
cdr3_length: 20
clone_size: .
d_call: TRBD2
j_call: TRBJ2-6
cdr3_aa: CASSPNGPSGGGSGANVLTF
cdr3_nt: TGTGCCAGCAGCCCTAATGGGCCCTCTGGCGGGGGTTCTGGGGCCAACGTCCTGACTTTC

v_call: TRBV5-5
cdr3_length: 15
clone_size: .
d_call: TRBD1
j_call: TRBJ2-2
cdr3_aa: CASSWTGIGNGELFF
cdr3_nt: TGTGCCAGCAGCTGGACAGGGATCGGGAACGGGGAGCTGTTTTTT

v_call: TRBV5-1
cdr3_length: 15
clone_size: .
d_call: .
j_call: TRBJ1-2
cdr3_aa: CASSLERGSPYGYTF
cdr3_nt: TGCGCCAGCAGCTTGGAAAGGGGCTCCCCCTATGGCTACACCTTC

v_call: TRBV12-5
cdr3_length: 18
clone_size: .
d_call: .
j_call: TRBJ2-3
cdr3_aa: CASGFPRLRGKRPDTQYF
cdr3_nt: TGTGCTAGTGGTTTCCCCCGCTTGCGGGGAAAGAGGCCAGATACGCAGTATTTT

v_call: TRBV4-2
cdr3_length: 15
clone_size: few
d_call: TRBD2
j_call: TRBJ2-7
cdr3_aa: CASSQDLAGDYEQYF
cdr3_nt: TGTGCCAGCAGCCAAGATTTGGCGGGAGATTACGAGCAGTACTTC

v_call: TRBV7-8
cdr3_length: 15
clone_size: .
d_call: TRBD1
j_call: TRBJ2-3
cdr3_aa: CASSFLRGFTDTQYF
cdr3_nt: TGTGCCAGCAGCTTTCTCAGGGGGTTCACAGATACGCAGTATTTT

v_call: TRBV3-1/TRBV3-2
cdr3_length: 13
clone_size: .
d_call: .
j_call: TRBJ1-5
cdr3_aa: CASSQDGKQPQHF
cdr3_nt: TGTGCCAGCAGCCAAGATGGCAAACAGCCCCAGCATTTT

v_call: TRBV6-5
cdr3_length: 15
clone_size: .
d_call: TRBD1
j_call: TRBJ2-1
cdr3_aa: CASSYNRDRAWEQFF
cdr3_nt: TGTGCCAGCAGTTATAACCGGGACAGGGCCTGGGAGCAGTTCTTC

v_call: TRBV5-1
cdr3_length: 16
clone_size: few
d_call: TRBD1
j_call: TRBJ2-2
cdr3_aa: CASSLDRGWSTGELFF
cdr3_nt: TGCGCCAGCAGCTTGGACAGGGGTTGGAGCACCGGGGAGCTGTTTTTT

v_call: TRBV30
cdr3_length: 11
clone_size: .
d_call: .
j_call: TRBJ2-1
cdr3_aa: CAWSAEDEQFF
cdr3_nt: TGTGCCTGGAGCGCGGAGGATGAGCAGTTCTTC

v_call: TRBV2
cdr3_length: 13
clone_size: .
d_call: .
j_call: TRBJ1-6
cdr3_aa: CASTGGGVSPLHF
cdr3_nt: TGTGCCAGCACCGGAGGTGGGGTTTCACCCCTCCACTTT

v_call: TRBV11-2
cdr3_length: 18
clone_size: .
d_call: TRBD2
j_call: TRBJ2-4
cdr3_aa: CASSTPPLAGVAKNIQYF
cdr3_nt: TGTGCCAGCAGCACCCCGCCCCTAGCGGGAGTGGCCAAAAACATTCAGTACTTC

v_call: TRBV6-6
cdr3_length: 13
clone_size: .
d_call: .
j_call: TRBJ2-2
cdr3_aa: CASSTENTGELFF
cdr3_nt: TGTGCCAGCAGTACTGAAAACACCGGGGAGCTGTTTTTT

v_call: TRBV2
cdr3_length: 15
clone_size: .
d_call: .
j_call: TRBJ2-3
cdr3_aa: CASSDGSPGTDTQYF
cdr3_nt: TGTGCCAGCAGTGACGGGAGCCCAGGCACAGATACGCAGTATTTT

v_call: TRBV5-1
cdr3_length: 13
clone_size: .
d_call: .
j_call: TRBJ2-6
cdr3_aa: CASRQSGANVLTF
cdr3_nt: TGCGCCAGCAGGCAGTCGGGGGCCAACGTCCTGACTTTC

v_call: TRBV19
cdr3_length: 16
clone_size: .
d_call: .
j_call: TRBJ1-5
cdr3_aa: CASSLPGDRDDQPQHF
cdr3_nt: TGTGCCAGTAGTCTCCCGGGGGACCGAGACGATCAGCCCCAGCATTTT

v_call: TRBV5-1
cdr3_length: 15
clone_size: .
d_call: .
j_call: TRBJ1-6
cdr3_aa: CASSLEQVAGVTLHF
cdr3_nt: TGCGCCAGCAGCTTGGAACAGGTCGCGGGGGTGACCCTCCACTTT

v_call: TRBV7-9
cdr3_length: 14
clone_size: .
d_call: .
j_call: TRBJ1-5
cdr3_aa: CASSDSGGNQPQHF
cdr3_nt: TGTGCCAGCAGCGATTCAGGGGGCAATCAGCCCCAGCATTTT

v_call: TRBV6-1
cdr3_length: 17
clone_size: .
d_call: .
j_call: TRBJ2-4
cdr3_aa: CASSEGMGLGSQNIQYF
cdr3_nt: TGTGCCAGCAGTGAAGGAATGGGGCTCGGGTCCCAAAACATTCAGTACTTC

v_call: TRBV3-1/TRBV3-2
cdr3_length: 12
clone_size: .
d_call: .
j_call: TRBJ1-1
cdr3_aa: CASRGMSTEAFF
cdr3_nt: TGTGCCAGCAGGGGCATGAGCACTGAAGCTTTCTTT

v_call: TRBV7-2
cdr3_length: 14
clone_size: .
d_call: .
j_call: TRBJ2-2
cdr3_aa: CASSPTRNTGELFF
cdr3_nt: TGTGCCAGCAGCCCGACTAGGAACACCGGGGAGCTGTTTTTT

v_call: TRBV7-3
cdr3_length: 13
clone_size: .
d_call: .
j_call: TRBJ2-3
cdr3_aa: CASSLGTPDTQYF
cdr3_nt: TGTGCCAGCAGCTTAGGGACTCCGGATACGCAGTATTTT

v_call: TRBV7-9
cdr3_length: 11
clone_size: .
d_call: .
j_call: TRBJ2-7
cdr3_aa: CASSGHYEQYF
cdr3_nt: TGTGCCAGCAGCGGACACTACGAGCAGTACTTC

v_call: TRBV30
cdr3_length: 13
clone_size: .
d_call: .
j_call: TRBJ2-2
cdr3_aa: CAWTPVTTGELFF
cdr3_nt: TGTGCCTGGACCCCGGTCACCACCGGGGAGCTGTTTTTT

v_call: TRBV11-2
cdr3_length: 15
clone_size: .
d_call: .
j_call: TRBJ1-2
cdr3_aa: CASSLDRGGIYGYTF
cdr3_nt: TGTGCCAGCAGCTTAGATCGCGGGGGTATTTATGGCTACACCTTC

v_call: TRBV12-3/TRBV12-4
cdr3_length: 12
clone_size: .
d_call: .
j_call: TRBJ1-1
cdr3_aa: CASKRLFDEAFF
cdr3_nt: TGTGCCAGCAAACGTCTATTTGATGAAGCTTTCTTT

v_call: TRBV12-1
cdr3_length: 21
clone_size: few
d_call: .
j_call: TRBJ1-6
cdr3_aa: CASSFSRYGQATSGGISPLHF
cdr3_nt: TGTGCCAGCAGCTTTTCTCGTTATGGACAGGCAACTAGTGGGGGAATTTCACCCCTCCACTTT

v_call: TRBV7-2
cdr3_length: 14
clone_size: .
d_call: TRBD2
j_call: TRBJ2-1
cdr3_aa: CASSFKLAGNEQFF
cdr3_nt: TGTGCCAGCAGCTTTAAACTAGCGGGGAATGAGCAGTTCTTC

v_call: TRBV6-5
cdr3_length: 13
clone_size: .
d_call: .
j_call: TRBJ2-3
cdr3_aa: CASTLRGTDTQYF
cdr3_nt: TGTGCCAGCACCTTGCGAGGAACAGATACGCAGTATTTT

v_call: TRBV19
cdr3_length: 16
clone_size: .
d_call: .
j_call: TRBJ2-6
cdr3_aa: CASSPHRDRGANVLTF
cdr3_nt: TGTGCCAGTAGTCCACACAGGGATCGGGGGGCCAACGTCCTGACTTTC

v_call: TRBV15
cdr3_length: 16
clone_size: .
d_call: TRBD2
j_call: TRBJ2-4
cdr3_aa: CATSNPRTGGGNIQYF
cdr3_nt: TGTGCCACCAGCAACCCTCGGACGGGGGGAGGAAACATTCAGTACTTC

v_call: TRBV2
cdr3_length: 14
clone_size: few
d_call: .
j_call: TRBJ1-5
cdr3_aa: CASSDLGSNQPQHF
cdr3_nt: TGTGCCAGCAGTGACCTTGGCAGCAATCAGCCCCAGCATTTT